Given below is one T cell receptor beta chain in context. This sample was taken from a study of cytomegalovirus exposure and HLA in healthy donors. The PCR employed 60 Vbeta primers together with 13 Jbeta primers. The repertoire was sequenced with immunoSEQ multiplex PCR; TCRdb's copy has only in-frame clones and lacks some. The table shows about 200,000 clones, with 75% to 85% occurring only once. The CDR3 extends over 16 amino acids. The V gene end was trimmed by 2 bases and the J gene end by 3 bases; junction bases not matched to a gene: 6. The germline V gene encodes CDR1 SEHNR and CDR2 FQNEAQ (reference sequence).

The sequence was collected from a woman between 50 and 59 years old in good health and CMV-seronegative. The sample consisted of PBMCs. J is TRBJ1-2 and V is TRBV7-9, with 10 bases that match TRBD1. The CDR3: CASSLRGTGEHYGYTF. The CDR3 DNA reads TGTGCCAGCAGCTTAAGAGGGACAGGGGAGCACTATGGCTACACCTTC.